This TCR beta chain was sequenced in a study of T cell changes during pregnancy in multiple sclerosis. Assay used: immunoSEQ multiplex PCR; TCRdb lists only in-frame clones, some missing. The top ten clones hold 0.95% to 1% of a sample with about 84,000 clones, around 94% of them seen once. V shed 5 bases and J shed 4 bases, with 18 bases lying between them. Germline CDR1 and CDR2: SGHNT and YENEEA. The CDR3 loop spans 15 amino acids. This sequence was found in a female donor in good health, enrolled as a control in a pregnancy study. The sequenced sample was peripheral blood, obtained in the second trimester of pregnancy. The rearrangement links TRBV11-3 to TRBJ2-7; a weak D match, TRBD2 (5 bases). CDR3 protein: CASSRMGSSTYEQYF. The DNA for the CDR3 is TGTGCCAGCAGCAGGATGGGGAGTTCCACGTACGAGCAGTACTTC.